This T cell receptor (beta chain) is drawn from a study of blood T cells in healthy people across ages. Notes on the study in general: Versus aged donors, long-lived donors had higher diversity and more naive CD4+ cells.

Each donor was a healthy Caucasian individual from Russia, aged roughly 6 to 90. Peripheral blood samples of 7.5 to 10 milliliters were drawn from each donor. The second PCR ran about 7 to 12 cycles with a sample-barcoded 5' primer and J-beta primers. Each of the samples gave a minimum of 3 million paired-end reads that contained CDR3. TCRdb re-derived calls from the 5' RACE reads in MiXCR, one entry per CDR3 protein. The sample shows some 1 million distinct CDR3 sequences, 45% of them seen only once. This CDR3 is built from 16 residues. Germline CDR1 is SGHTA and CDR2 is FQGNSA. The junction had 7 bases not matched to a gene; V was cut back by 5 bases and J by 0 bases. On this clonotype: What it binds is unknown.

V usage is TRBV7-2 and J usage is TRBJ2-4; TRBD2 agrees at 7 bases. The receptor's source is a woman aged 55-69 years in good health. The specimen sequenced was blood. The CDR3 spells CASSGRLAEAKNIQYF. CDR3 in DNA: TGTGCCAGCAGCGGACGACTAGCTGAAGCCAAAAACATTCAGTACTTC. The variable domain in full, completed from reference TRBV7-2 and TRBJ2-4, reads GAGVSQSPSNKVTEKGKDVELRCDPISGHTALYWYRQSLGQGLEFLIYFQGNSAPDKSGLPSDRFSAERTGGSVSTLTIQRTQQEDSAVYLCASSGRLAEAKNIQYFGAGTRLSVL.